Each of the 16 T cell receptor beta chains below was sequenced from the same sample in a study of cytomegalovirus exposure and HLA in healthy donors. The study ran its PCR with 60 Vbeta and 13 Jbeta primers. Generated by immunoSEQ multiplex PCR, the TCRdb table keeps only in-frame clones and is missing some. The sample shows 110,000 to 150,000 clones, 82% of them seen only once. The sample consisted of PBMCs. These receptors came from a woman in her forties in good health and CMV-seronegative.

V and J are TRBV7-3 and TRBJ2-3; tentatively, D is TRBD1 (6 bases). Germline V gene lookup returns CDR1 SGHTA and CDR2 FQGTGA. The CDR3 is 13 amino acids. V lost 5 bases and J 3 bases, leaving 9 bases between the germline ends. The CDR3 nucleotides are TGTGCCAGCAGCCGTAGGGGGACAGATACGCAGTATTTT. It encodes CASSRRGTDTQYF.

The gene calls are TRBV6-5 and TRBJ2-7; D uncertain. The CDR3 consists of 15 residues. V lost 2 bases and J 2 bases, leaving 13 bases between the germline ends. The germline gives CDR1 MNHEY, CDR2 SVGAGI. The chain's CDR3 is CASSYDQRRAYEQYF. The CDR3 nucleotides are TGTGCCAGCAGTTACGACCAGCGAAGAGCCTACGAGCAGTACTTC.

The chain links TRBV6-6 to TRBJ1-4; 7 positions agree with TRBD1. The germline V gene has CDR1 MNHNY and CDR2 SVGAGI (reference sequence). V shed 6 bases, J shed 5 bases, and the junction held 6 bases outside the gene matches. The CDR3 has 14 amino acids. The CDR3 bases are TGTGCCAGCAGGGCAGGGGGATCGAATGAAAAACTGTTTTTT. Translating gives CASRAGGSNEKLFF.

The V and J genes are TRBV18 and TRBJ2-1, with TRBD2 identical over 9 bases. V lost 1 base to trimming and J lost 4 bases; unmatched junction nucleotides: 5. CDR1 KGHSH and CDR2 LQKENI come from the germline V gene. The CDR3 has 16 amino acids. In DNA, the CDR3 is TGTGCCAGCTCACCACAGCGAGCGGGAGGTTACAATGAGCAGTTCTTC. Its translation is CASSPQRAGGYNEQFF.

This sequence joins TRBV9 and TRBJ1-2; tentative D call: TRBD1 (5 bases). Germline CDR1 SGDLS, CDR2 YYNGEE. V lost 3 bases and J lost 6, with 18 bases in between. The CDR3 runs 15 residues. The DNA of the CDR3 is TGTGCCAGCAGCGAGCGTCCGACAGAAGGTCATGGCTACACCTTC. This sequence encodes CASSERPTEGHGYTF.

V and J are TRBV30 and TRBJ2-5; D possibly corresponds to TRBD1 (6 bases). This CDR3 spans 13 amino acids. CDR1 is GTSNPN, CDR2 SVGIG, per germline (reference sequence). V was cut by 5 bases and J by 2 bases, with 12 bases left in between. CDR3 in DNA: TGTGCCTGGTGTCGGGACAATCAAGAGACCCAGTACTTC. The encoded protein is CAWCRDNQETQYF.

The chain joins TRBV4-3 to TRBJ2-7; 8 nucleotides agree with TRBD1. Germline CDR1 and CDR2: LGHNA and YSLEER. The CDR3 length is 19 residues. The V segment lost 3 bases and the J segment 2 bases; nucleotides outside the gene matches: 18. The CDR3 here is CASSHLGRGPEGGAYEQYF. The CDR3 DNA sequence: TGCGCCAGCAGCCATTTGGGCAGGGGGCCGGAGGGAGGCGCCTACGAGCAGTACTTC.

The V and J genes are TRBV7-9 and TRBJ2-1; the D gene is possibly TRBD2 (6 bases). CDR1 and CDR2 from the germline V gene are SEHNR and FQNEAQ (reference sequence). The CDR3 has 18 amino acids. V was trimmed by 5 bases and J by 7 bases, leaving 27 bases between them. CDR3 coding DNA: TGTGCCAGCAGCCCCCTTTTAGGGGCTAGCGTGCTTCGAAATGAGCAGTTCTTC. Translation: CASSPLLGASVLRNEQFF.

Remarks on this clone: The sample carries other DNA sequences with the same CDR3. The chain joins TRBV7-8 to TRBJ2-3; tentative D call: TRBD2 (7 bases). Per germline, CDR1 SGHVS and CDR2 FQNEAQ. V was clipped by 9 bases and J by 5 bases, with 27 bases between them. This CDR3 comprises 17 residues. The CDR3 sequence is CASKLYEGGGSGDTQYF. CDR3 DNA sequence: TGTGCCAGTAAGCTTTATGAGGGGGGCGGGAGCGGAGATACGCAGTATTTT.

In this sample, this clone turned up once. The rearrangement links TRBV7-2 to TRBJ2-5; the match to TRBD1 covers 10 bases. V gave up 5 bases and J gave up 2 bases; unmatched junction bases: 2. CDR1 SGHTA and CDR2 FQGNSA come from the germline V gene. The CDR3 is made up of 14 amino acids. The chain's CDR3 is CASSRDRGQETQYF. The CDR3 DNA reads TGTGCCAGCAGCAGGGACAGGGGACAAGAGACCCAGTACTTC.

This clone was counted a single time. This chain uses TRBV6-6 with TRBJ2-7; D is possibly TRBD2 (6 bases). The CDR3 length is 15 residues. Deletions cut 3 bases from V and 0 bases from J, with 12 bases between. CDR1 and CDR2 (germline): MNHNY, SVGAGI (reference sequence). The CDR3 DNA is TGTGCCAGCAGTTATGGGGGGTTAGGCTCCTACGAGCAGTACTTC. It yields the protein CASSYGGLGSYEQYF.

This clone occurred once. The CDR3 nucleotides read TGTGCCAGCTCACCACGAGGAGCGGTGGTAGGGGAGCTGTTTTTT. It is translated as CASSPRGAVVGELFF. The V call is TRBV18, the J call TRBJ2-2, with D perhaps TRBD2 (5 bases). Trimming stripped 1 base from V and 8 bases from J, with 14 bases between. This CDR3 region has 15 residues. Germline V gene lookup returns CDR1 KGHSH and CDR2 LQKENI. The variable domain in full, completed from reference TRBV18 and TRBJ2-2, reads NAGVMQNPRHLVRRRGQEARLRCSPMKGHSHVYWYRQLPEEGLKFMVYLQKENIIDESGMPKERFSAEFPKEGPSILRIQQVVRGDSAAYFCASSPRGAVVGELFFGEGSRLTVL.

V is TRBV6-5 and J is TRBJ2-1; 12 bases match TRBD1. Germline V lookup: CDR1 MNHEY, CDR2 SVGAGI. The CDR3 is made up of 15 amino acids. J gave up 8 bases and V 2 bases, and 4 bases lay outside the gene matches. The CDR3 bases are TGTGCCAGCAGTTACGGGACAGGGGGCATCTATGAGCAGTTCTTC. The encoded protein is CASSYGTGGIYEQFF.

The V call is TRBV4-1, the J call TRBJ2-7; 7 bases fit TRBD2. Looked up from germline, CDR1 is MGHRA and CDR2 is YSYEKL. The trim removed 1 base at V and 9 bases at J, leaving 9 bases unmatched. The CDR3 sequence is 14 residues long. The CDR3 sequence is CASSQAGGSRAQYF. The CDR3 nucleotides are TGCGCCAGCAGCCAAGCGGGGGGTTCGAGGGCGCAGTACTTC.

The chain recombines TRBV7-2 with TRBJ2-4; 15 positions agree with TRBD2. There are 19 residues in the CDR3. CDR1 is SGHTA and CDR2 is FQGNSA in the germline V gene. With 0 bases clipped from V and 1 base from J, the junction kept 4 bases outside the gene matches. CDR3 DNA sequence: TGTGCCAGCAGCTTAGCGCTTGGGACTAGCGGGAGGGCCAAAAACATTCAGTACTTC. Encoded protein: CASSLALGTSGRAKNIQYF.

This clone was observed a single time. The chain uses TRBV6-5 and TRBJ2-7; 12 positions agree with TRBD1. This CDR3 contains 15 residues. After removal of 5 bases from V and 6 bases from J, the junction contained 8 bases not matched to a gene. Germline CDR1 MNHEY, CDR2 SVGAGI. CDR3 DNA: TGTGCCAGCAGTGCTCCGGGACAGGGGGCGGGCGAGCAGTACTTC. It specifies CASSAPGQGAGEQYF.